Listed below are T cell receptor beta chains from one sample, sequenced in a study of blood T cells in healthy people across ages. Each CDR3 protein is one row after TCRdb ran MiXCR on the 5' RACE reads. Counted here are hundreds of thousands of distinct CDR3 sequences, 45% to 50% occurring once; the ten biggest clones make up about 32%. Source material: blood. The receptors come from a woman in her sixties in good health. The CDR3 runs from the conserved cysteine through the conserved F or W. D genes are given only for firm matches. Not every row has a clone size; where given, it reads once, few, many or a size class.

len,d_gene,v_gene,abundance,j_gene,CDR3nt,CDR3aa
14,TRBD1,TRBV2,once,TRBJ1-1,TGTGCCAGCAGTAGGGACAGAATCGACACTGAAGCTTTCTTT,CASSRDRIDTEAFF
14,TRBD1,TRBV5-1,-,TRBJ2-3,TGCGCCAGCAAACCGGGACAGAACACAGATACGCAGTATTTT,CASKPGQNTDTQYF
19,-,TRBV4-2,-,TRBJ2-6,TGTGCCAGCAGCCAACGAAGAACCCGGACAGTCTCTGGGGCCAACGTCCTGACTTTC,CASSQRRTRTVSGANVLTF
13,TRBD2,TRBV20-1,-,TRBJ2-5,TGCAGTGCTGGGGGGGGTCGTCCGGGTGAGCAGTACTTC,CSAGGGRPGEQYF
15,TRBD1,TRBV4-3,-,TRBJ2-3,TGCGCCAGCAGTCGCAAAAAGGGGGCAACAGATACGCAGTATTTT,CASSRKKGATDTQYF
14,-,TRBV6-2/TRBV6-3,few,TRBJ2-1,TGTGCCAGCACCCGACCGACAGCTGCTCGCGAGCAGTTCTTC,CASTRPTAAREQFF
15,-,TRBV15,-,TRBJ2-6,TGTGCCACCAGCAGAGCCGACTCTGGGGCCAACGTCCTGACTTTC,CATSRADSGANVLTF
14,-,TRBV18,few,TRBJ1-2,TGTGCCAGCTCACCAGGGCAGGGCGACTATGGCTACACCTTC,CASSPGQGDYGYTF
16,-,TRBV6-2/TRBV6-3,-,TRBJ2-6,TGTGCCAGCTCAGGGGACGCCGGCTCTGGGGCCAACGTCCTGACTTTC,CASSGDAGSGANVLTF
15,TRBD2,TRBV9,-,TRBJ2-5,TGTGCCAGCAGCGCAGGGACTAGCGGGAAAGAGGCCCAGTACTTC,CASSAGTSGKEAQYF
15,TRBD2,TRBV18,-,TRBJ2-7,TGTGCCAGCTCACCAGGACTAGCGGAGGAGTACGAGCAGTACTTC,CASSPGLAEEYEQYF
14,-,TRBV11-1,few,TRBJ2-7,TGTGCCAGCTTAAGGCGGCAGCGCTCCTACGAGCAGTACTTC,CASLRRQRSYEQYF
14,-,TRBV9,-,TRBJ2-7,TGTGCCAGCAGCGTACAAGGGACGGACTACGAGCAGTACTTC,CASSVQGTDYEQYF
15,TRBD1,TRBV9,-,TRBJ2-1,TGTGCCAGCAGCGAGGGGACAGGAGACTACAATGAGCAGTTCTTC,CASSEGTGDYNEQFF
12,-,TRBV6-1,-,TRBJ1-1,TGTGCCAGCAGATCAGACCCGACGCAGGCTTTCTTT,CASRSDPTQAFF
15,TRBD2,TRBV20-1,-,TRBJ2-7,TGCAGTGCTAGCGGGGGAGCGGGAGGGCCGAACGAGCAGTACTTC,CSASGGAGGPNEQYF
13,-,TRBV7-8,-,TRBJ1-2,TGTGCCAGCAGCCATAATTATGACTATGGCTACACCTTC,CASSHNYDYGYTF
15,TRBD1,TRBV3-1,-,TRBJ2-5,TGTGCCAGCAGCCAACCACAGGGGGTGTATGAGACCCAGTACTTC,CASSQPQGVYETQYF
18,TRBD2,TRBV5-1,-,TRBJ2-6,TGCGCCAGCAGCTTGGCCCTAGCGGGAGTATCTGGGGCCAACGTCCTGACTTTC,CASSLALAGVSGANVLTF
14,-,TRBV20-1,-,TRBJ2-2,TGCAGTGCGGTCCTAGGGGGGCGCACCGGGGAGCTGTTTTTT,CSAVLGGRTGELFF
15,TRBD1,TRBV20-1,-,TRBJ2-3,TGCAGTGCTAGGTTGTTGGGACAGAACACAGATACGCAGTATTTT,CSARLLGQNTDTQYF
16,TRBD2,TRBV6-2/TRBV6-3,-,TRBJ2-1,TGTGCCAGCAGTTCCCGGGGACTAGCGGGAGTAGGGGAGCAGTTCTTC,CASSSRGLAGVGEQFF
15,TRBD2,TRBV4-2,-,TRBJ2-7,TGTGCCAGCAGCCAAGAAGCGGGGTCCAACAATGAGCAGTACTTC,CASSQEAGSNNEQYF
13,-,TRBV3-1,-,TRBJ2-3,TGTGCCAGCAGCCCCACAGGGATCTATACGCAGTATTTT,CASSPTGIYTQYF
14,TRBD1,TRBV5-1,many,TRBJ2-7,TGCGCCAGCAGCTTGACAGGGGACCCCTACGAGCAGTACTTC,CASSLTGDPYEQYF
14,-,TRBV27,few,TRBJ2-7,TGTGCCAGCAGTAAACAAGTGGGGCCTTACGAGCAGTACTTC,CASSKQVGPYEQYF
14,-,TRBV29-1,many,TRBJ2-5,TGCAGCGTCGCGACTCGGGGCGTATGGGAGACCCAGTACTTC,CSVATRGVWETQYF
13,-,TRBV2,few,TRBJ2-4,TGTGCCAGCGGGACTGCAGCCAAAAACATTCAGTACTTC,CASGTAAKNIQYF
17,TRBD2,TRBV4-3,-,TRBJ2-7,TGCGCCAGCAGCCAAAGTTTCGCTAGCGGGAGTTCCTACGAGCAGTACTTC,CASSQSFASGSSYEQYF
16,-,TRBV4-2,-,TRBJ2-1,TGTGCCAGCAGCCAAGAATCAGGAGTCCCCTACAATGAGCAGTTCTTC,CASSQESGVPYNEQFF
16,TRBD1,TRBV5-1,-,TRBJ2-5,TGCGCCAGCAGCTTATTTCTGGGACAGGGGGTAGATGGGCAGTACTTC,CASSLFLGQGVDGQYF
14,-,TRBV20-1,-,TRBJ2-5,TGCAGTGCTGGAGCGCTGGGACGGCAAGAGACCCAGTACTTC,CSAGALGRQETQYF
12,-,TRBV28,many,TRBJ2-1,TGTGCCAGCAGACCCACTTGGGCTGAGCAGTTCTTC,CASRPTWAEQFF
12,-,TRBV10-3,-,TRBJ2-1,TGTGCCATCAGTCCACTTAACAATGAGCAGTTCTTC,CAISPLNNEQFF
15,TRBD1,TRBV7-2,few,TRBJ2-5,TGTGCCTCTAAGACACAGGGGGCTTTTGGAGAGACCCAGTACTTC,CASKTQGAFGETQYF
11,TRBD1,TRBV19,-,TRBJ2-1,TGTGCCAGTAGGCGACAGGGCGAGCAGTTCTTC,CASRRQGEQFF
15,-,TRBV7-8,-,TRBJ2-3,TGTGCCAGCAACCTCATCGGTTGGGGCACAGATACGCAGTATTTT,CASNLIGWGTDTQYF
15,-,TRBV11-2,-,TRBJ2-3,TGTGCCAGCAGCTTAGCCCGGAGGGTTTCAGATACGCAGTATTTT,CASSLARRVSDTQYF
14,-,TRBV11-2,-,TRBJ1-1,TGTGCCAGCAGCACCCAGGGAAATCGGGCTGAAGCTTTCTTT,CASSTQGNRAEAFF
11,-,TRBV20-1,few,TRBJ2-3,TGCAGTGCTGATCACAGAGATACGCAGTATTTT,CSADHRDTQYF
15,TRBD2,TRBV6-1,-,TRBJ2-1,TGTGCCAGCACCAAGACGGGAGGGCACTACAATGAGCAGTTCTTC,CASTKTGGHYNEQFF
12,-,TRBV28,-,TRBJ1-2,TGTGCCAGCAGTTTGGGGGACCGGGCCTTCACCTTC,CASSLGDRAFTF
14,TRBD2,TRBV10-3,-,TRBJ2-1,TGTGCCATCAGTGATCGACTAGCGGCCTACGAGCAGTTCTTC,CAISDRLAAYEQFF
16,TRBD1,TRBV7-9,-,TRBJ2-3,TGTGCCAGCAGCTTAGGGACCCGACAGGGGGCGGATACGCAGTATTTT,CASSLGTRQGADTQYF
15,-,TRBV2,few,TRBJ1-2,TGTGCCAGCAGCCTACTAGGGACCCGGTACGATGGCTACACCTTC,CASSLLGTRYDGYTF
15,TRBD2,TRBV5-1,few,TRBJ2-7,TGCGCCAGCAGCCCAATGAGCGGGAGGACCTACGAGCAGTACTTC,CASSPMSGRTYEQYF